This T cell receptor beta chain was found in a study of blood T cell repertoires in COVID-19. In the study overall: There were acute and convalescent COVID-19 samples, and they came from the United States, Italy and Spain. T cells, B-cell-depleted T cells, or PBMCs supplied cDNA or gDNA.

Sequencing was performed with immunoSEQ multiplex PCR; in TCRdb, only in-frame clones are kept and a portion is missing. The sample shows roughly 250,000 clones, more than 75% of them seen only once. Specimen: PBMCs or T cells enriched from blood (not recorded which). This receptor was identified in a woman between 45 and 65 years old who had recovered from COVID-19.

The CDR3 sequence: CASRGGDGNNSPLHF. The CDR3, as DNA: TGCGCCAGCAGAGGGGGGGACGGAAATAATTCACCCCTCCACTTT. The chain carries TRBV5-1 and TRBJ1-6; tentatively, D is TRBD1 (6 bases). Germline CDR1 is SGHRS and CDR2 is YFSETQ. Between the trimmed V and J ends, which lost 5 bases and 5 bases, there was a span of 14 bases. The CDR3 covers 15 residues.